Reported below is one T cell receptor beta chain. This specimen belongs to a study of blood T cell repertoires in COVID-19. As for the study in general: The samples span acute and convalescent COVID-19 from the United States, Italy and Spain. T cells, B-cell-depleted T cells, or PBMCs provided the cDNA or gDNA that served as material.

Clones were sequenced by immunoSEQ multiplex PCR, and TCRdb holds only the in-frame ones, with some missing. The sample has more than 250,000 clones; over 70% are singletons. Per the germline V gene, CDR1 is ENHRY and CDR2 is SYGVKD. The CDR3 totals 13 residues. V was shortened by 7 bases and J by 1 base, with 11 bases between the two germline ends. This TCR came from a human donor in a cohort sampled during active COVID-19. This sequence joins TRBV10-3 and TRBJ2-7; D gene uncertain. What was sequenced was peripheral blood. The CDR3 loop reads CAIKEQPSYEQYF. In DNA, the CDR3 is TGTGCCATCAAGGAGCAACCATCCTACGAGCAGTACTTC.